A single sample gave rise to the 23 T cell receptor beta chains below, sequenced in a study of OX40 agonist ivuxolimab in advanced cancers. The assay was immunoSEQ multiplex PCR, and TCRdb's table has in-frame clones only and misses some. The sample has 20,000 to 30,000 clones; over 80% are singletons. The sample in question was CD4+ or CD8+ T cells sorted from blood, obtained in a trial of the OX40 agonist ivuxolimab. Every receptor here comes from an adult with an advanced solid tumor such as melanoma, head and neck, liver or kidney cancer.

This chain links TRBV27 with TRBJ2-7; 11 bases fit TRBD1. Germline CDR1 is MNHEY and CDR2 is SMNVEV (reference sequence). CDR3 length equals 15 residues. The V segment lost 2 bases and the J segment 5 bases; nucleotides outside the gene matches: 5. The CDR3 reads CASSLGTGGRDEQYF. CDR3 DNA: TGTGCCAGCAGTTTAGGGACAGGGGGGAGGGACGAGCAGTACTTC.

This chain links TRBV9 with TRBJ1-1; 8 bases line up with TRBD1. J was trimmed by 7 bases and V by 0 bases; bases with no gene match: 2. This CDR3 is built from 13 residues. Germline lookup yields CDR1 SGDLS and CDR2 YYNGEE. CDR3: CASSVGDRSEAFF. The CDR3 DNA is TGTGCCAGCAGCGTAGGGGACAGGAGTGAAGCTTTCTTT.

The V gene is TRBV15, the J gene TRBJ1-5; perhaps TRBD1 as D (6 bases). The CDR3 sequence is 16 residues long. Deletions cut 5 bases from V and 0 bases from J, with 14 bases between. Germline-derived CDR1 and CDR2 are LNHNV and YYDKDF (reference sequence). The CDR3 DNA sequence: TGTGCCACCAGCCCACGACAGGATTATAGCAATCAGCCCCAGCATTTT. Translated, it gives CATSPRQDYSNQPQHF.

As DNA, the CDR3 is TGTGCCAGCAGTTACTCGAGGCAGGGGCACAATCAGCCCCAGCATTTT. Translation: CASSYSRQGHNQPQHF. The V call is TRBV6-5, the J call TRBJ1-5, with D possibly TRBD1 on 6 matching bases. The V gene lost 0 bases and the J gene lost 3 bases, with 12 bases spanning the gap. The germline V gene has CDR1 MNHEY and CDR2 SVGAGI. This CDR3 has 16 amino acids.

J is TRBJ2-1 and V is TRBV11-2; 9 bases are a match to TRBD2. V gave up 7 bases and J gave up 7 bases; unmatched junction bases: 8. This CDR3 spans 14 amino acids. Germline values: CDR1 SGHAT, CDR2 FQNNGV. CDR3 loop: CASKKAGGLNEQFF. DNA of the CDR3: TGTGCCAGCAAGAAGGCGGGGGGGCTGAATGAGCAGTTCTTC.

This chain's CDR3 is CASSEWQVSTDTQYF. The CDR3 nucleotides are TGTGCCAGCAGTGAATGGCAGGTTAGCACAGATACGCAGTATTTT. The V gene is TRBV6-1, the J gene TRBJ2-3; D gene uncertain. CDR1 is MNHNS and CDR2 is SASEGT in the germline V gene. V lost 2 bases to trimming and J lost 0 bases, with 9 bases between them. The CDR3 runs to 15 residues.

The J gene is TRBJ1-1, the V gene TRBV5-4; D gene ambiguous. Trimming cost V 4 bases and J 1 base, with 11 bases left between them. CDR1 and CDR2 (germline): SGHNT, YYREEE (reference sequence). CDR3 size: 14 residues. CDR3 protein: CASSRRSRNTEAFF. The DNA of the CDR3 is TGTGCCAGCAGCCGACGTTCTAGGAACACTGAAGCTTTCTTT.

This clone showed up just once. This chain connects TRBV5-1 to TRBJ1-1, with D possibly TRBD1 on 6 matching bases. The ends were cut back, 1 base at V and 5 bases at J, with 12 bases in the middle. The CDR3 is made up of 14 amino acids. CDR1 and CDR2 from the germline V gene are SGHRS and YFSETQ. The CDR3 loop reads CASSLRGARTEAFF. The CDR3 DNA follows: TGCGCCAGCAGCTTGAGGGGGGCCCGGACTGAAGCTTTCTTT.

The CDR3 is CASSLEGQNTDTQYF. Written as DNA, the CDR3 is TGTGCCAGCAGCTTAGAGGGGCAGAACACAGATACGCAGTATTTT. This chain joins TRBV11-2 and TRBJ2-3; tentatively, D is TRBD1 (5 bases). In germline, CDR1 is SGHAT, CDR2 FQNNGV. Trimming stripped 0 bases from V and 2 bases from J, with 9 bases between. This CDR3 contains 15 residues.

This chain joins TRBV11-3 and TRBJ2-3, with 14 positions matching TRBD2. CDR3 length: 17 amino acids. Trimming cost V 5 bases and J 3 bases; bases outside gene matches: 7. Germline V lookup: CDR1 SGHNT, CDR2 YENEEA. The CDR3 DNA reads as TGTGCCAGCAGCCCACGACTAGCGGGGGGGCCGACAGATACGCAGTATTTT. Amino acid sequence: CASSPRLAGGPTDTQYF.

The chain's CDR3 is CSVEQDSPYEQYF. The CDR3 DNA reads as TGCAGCGTTGAACAGGACAGCCCCTACGAGCAGTACTTC. The chain uses TRBV29-1 and TRBJ2-7; D is perhaps TRBD1 (6 bases). The CDR3 runs to 13 residues. With 2 bases removed from V and 2 bases from J, the gap between germline ends came to 10 bases. Germline V gene sequence: CDR1 SQVTM, CDR2 ANQGSEA.

V is TRBV5-4 and J is TRBJ2-2; 8 bases align to TRBD1. CDR3 length equals 13 residues. J was trimmed by 4 bases and V by 7 bases; bases with no gene match: 3. CDR1 is SGHNT, CDR2 YYREEE, per germline (reference sequence). The CDR3 DNA is TGTGCCAGCCAGGACAGGGCCACCGGGGAGCTGTTTTTT. Its protein is CASQDRATGELFF.

DNA of the CDR3: TGTGCCAGCAGCGTAGAGGGCGACTATGGCTACACCTTC. Encoded protein: CASSVEGDYGYTF. The rearrangement uses TRBV9 and TRBJ1-2; no clear D. The CDR3 has 13 amino acids. V lost 0 bases, J lost 3 bases, and 6 bases lay in between. Germline loops: CDR1 SGDLS, CDR2 YYNGEE.

V is TRBV9 and J is TRBJ2-2; D possibly corresponds to TRBD1 (6 bases). The CDR3 spans 15 residues. Germline V gene data show CDR1 as SGDLS and CDR2 as YYNGEE. V was cut by 4 bases and J by 6 bases, with 16 bases left in between. The CDR3 DNA sequence: TGTGCCAGCAGCACCCCCGGGACAATCGCCGGGGAGCTGTTTTTT. Protein product: CASSTPGTIAGELFF.

The chain uses TRBV7-9 and TRBJ1-5; no clear D. The V gene's germline CDR1 is SEHNR and CDR2 FQNEAQ (reference sequence). The CDR3 totals 13 residues. V gave up 0 bases and J gave up 5 bases, with 5 bases separating them. CDR3 region: CASSLAPHQPQHF. CDR3 coding DNA: TGTGCCAGCAGCTTAGCTCCCCATCAGCCCCAGCATTTT.

The chain employs TRBV9 and TRBJ2-7; D uncertain. The CDR3 has 13 residues. Germline V gives CDR1 SGDLS, CDR2 YYNGEE. Trimming removed 0 bases at V and 2 bases at J, with 6 bases between. The CDR3 coding sequence is TGTGCCAGCAGCGTAGCCAGCACCTACGAGCAGTACTTC. Translating it yields CASSVASTYEQYF.

The CDR3 region is CASSEYGTENNGYTF. The DNA for the CDR3 is TGTGCCAGCAGTGAATATGGGACGGAAAATAATGGCTACACCTTC. The chain carries TRBV2 and TRBJ1-2, with D maybe TRBD1 (5 bases). V gave up 2 bases and J gave up 6 bases, with 16 bases separating them. CDR1 and CDR2 from the germline V gene are SNHLY and FYNNEI. The CDR3 consists of 15 residues. The full variable domain, with the rest looked up from reference TRBV2 and TRBJ1-2, is EPEVTQTPSHQVTQMGQEVILRCVPISNHLYFYWYRQILGQKVEFLVSFYNNEISEKSEIFDDQFSVERPDGSNFTLKIRSTKLEDSAMYFCASSEYGTENNGYTFGSGTRLTVV.

The chain is built from TRBV6-5 and TRBJ2-3; D not resolved. V was shortened by 2 bases and J by 2 bases, with 5 bases between the two germline ends. The length of the CDR3 is 13 residues. Germline lookup yields CDR1 MNHEY and CDR2 SVGAGI. The CDR3 bases are TGTGCCAGCAGTTACAAGGCCACAGATACGCAGTATTTT. Its protein is CASSYKATDTQYF.

This sequence joins TRBV7-9 and TRBJ2-2; 12 nucleotides align to TRBD1. This CDR3 is built from 17 residues. CDR1 SEHNR and CDR2 FQNEAQ come from the germline V gene (reference sequence). V was pared by 6 bases and J by 2 bases, with 7 bases of the junction left unmatched. Here the CDR3 DNA reads TGTGCCAGCAGGAACTACGGGACAGGGGGCAACACCGGGGAGCTGTTTTTT. Translation: CASRNYGTGGNTGELFF.

The chain couples TRBV9 to TRBJ2-5; 9 bases map to TRBD2. The CDR3 totals 16 residues. In germline, CDR1 is SGDLS, CDR2 YYNGEE. The ends lost 1 base at V and 4 bases at J; junction bases unmatched: 8. In DNA, the CDR3 is TGTGCCAGCAGCGTATTTTCGCGGGGGGGCCGAGAGACCCAGTACTTC. It is translated as CASSVFSRGGRETQYF.

J is TRBJ2-3 and V is TRBV5-1; 12 positions agree with TRBD1. Germline CDR1 reads SGHRS; CDR2 reads YFSETQ. Germline trimming cut 4 bases from V and 4 bases from J; bases unmatched to any gene: 10. The CDR3 has 17 amino acids. This chain's CDR3 is CASSKTRGQGAPDTQYF. For the CDR3, the DNA is TGCGCCAGCAGCAAAACAAGGGGACAGGGGGCCCCAGATACGCAGTATTTT.

The gene calls are TRBV4-1 and TRBJ2-7, with 12 positions matching TRBD1. Germline trimming cut 4 bases from V and 7 bases from J; bases unmatched to any gene: 5. CDR3 length: 14 amino acids. Per germline, CDR1 MGHRA and CDR2 YSYEKL. The CDR3 is CASSPGQGASEQYF. DNA of the CDR3: TGCGCCAGCAGCCCGGGACAGGGGGCTAGTGAGCAGTACTTC.

This clone occurred a few times. The DNA is left out, because the CDR3 cannot be placed on it with certainty; the CDR3 is given as TCRdb lists it. The rearrangement joins TRBV9 to TRBJ2-3. The CDR3 spans 15 amino acids, including both terminal residues. Per germline, CDR1 SGDLS and CDR2 YYNGEE. The CDR3 reads CASSVFGAGTDTQYF.